This T cell receptor beta chain was recovered during a study of blood T cell repertoires in COVID-19. This clone was observed at least ten times. Per the original data handling: Estimation of nucleated cell counts was performed using reference gene primer amplification. Some clones are missing from TCRdb's copy, which holds only in-frame ones; the method was immunoSEQ multiplex PCR. V, J and clone size derive from that table, while D and trimming were established from the DNA sequence. The sample contains around 250,000 clones, approximately 85% of which appear only once. The TCR originated in a man in his forties or fifties with active or convalescent COVID-19. Sequenced sample: peripheral blood.

CDR3 protein: CASSQENRRGTGEAFF. The CDR3 nucleotides read TGTGCCAGCAGCCAAGAGAATCGGCGCGGGACAGGGGAGGCTTTCTTT. This chain connects TRBV4-2 to TRBJ1-1; TRBD1 aligns across 10 bases. After removal of 0 bases from V and 11 bases from J, the junction contained 12 bases not matched to a gene. Per the germline V gene, CDR1 is LGHNA and CDR2 is YNFKEQ. The CDR3 runs 16 residues.